Shown below are 6 T cell receptor beta chains from a single sample sequenced in a study of cytomegalovirus exposure and HLA in healthy donors. PCR involved 60 Vbeta and 13 Jbeta primers. Some clones are missing from TCRdb's copy, which holds only in-frame ones; the method was immunoSEQ multiplex PCR. The data hold some 150,000 clones, with under 85% observed a single time. What was sequenced was PBMCs. These receptors originate from a woman in her 40s in good health and CMV-seropositive.

The chain recombines TRBV15 with TRBJ2-3; TRBD1 agrees at 7 bases. CDR3 length: 20 amino acids. Trimming removed 5 bases from V and 0 bases from J; junction bases left unmatched: 20. Looked up from germline, CDR1 is LNHNV and CDR2 is YYDKDF (reference sequence). CDR3 loop: CATSARERGLPYPSTDTQYF. Written as DNA, the CDR3 is TGTGCCACCAGCGCCCGAGAAAGGGGGCTTCCCTATCCTAGCACAGATACGCAGTATTTT.

CDR3 coding DNA: TGTGCCAGTAGAAGAAGCGGGGGTGAATACGAGCAGTACTTC. Translating it yields CASRRSGGEYEQYF. The rearrangement joins TRBV6-6 to TRBJ2-7; 8 nucleotides agree with TRBD2. This CDR3 spans 14 amino acids. The V segment lost 9 bases and the J segment 4 bases; nucleotides outside the gene matches: 11. The germline V gene encodes CDR1 MNHNY and CDR2 SVGAGI (reference sequence).

V gene TRBV5-6 combines with J gene TRBJ1-5, with D perhaps matching TRBD1 (5 bases). Trimming left V 1 base short and J 6 bases short, with 17 bases between. The CDR3 sequence is 16 residues long. From germline, CDR1 is SGHDT and CDR2 YYEEEE. CDR3 nucleotide sequence: TGTGCCAGCAGCTTGTTCGGTGGAGTGGGGCTTCAGCCCCAGCATTTT. Translated: CASSLFGGVGLQPQHF.

The table lists this clone with a few counts. This chain links TRBV6-6 with TRBJ1-4, with D possibly being TRBD1 (5 bases). This CDR3 is 16 amino acids long. Trimming stripped 6 bases from V and 10 bases from J, with 24 bases between. Looked up from germline, CDR1 is MNHNY and CDR2 is SVGAGI (reference sequence). The CDR3 loop is CASSKAPGTGEVKLFF. The DNA for the CDR3 is TGTGCCAGCAGCAAAGCTCCCGGGACCGGGGAGGTAAAACTGTTTTTT.

This clone turned up a few times. J is TRBJ1-2 and V is TRBV6-5; unclear D gene. The CDR3 loop spans 13 amino acids. V was cut by 8 bases and J by 2 bases, with 12 bases left in between. Germline V gene sequence: CDR1 MNHEY, CDR2 SVGAGI. CDR3 region: CASWTELNYGYTF. The CDR3 bases are TGTGCCAGCTGGACTGAACTAAACTATGGCTACACCTTC.

This rearrangement joins TRBV10-3 to TRBJ1-6, with D uncertain. The CDR3 has 12 amino acids. CDR1 ENHRY and CDR2 SYGVKD come from the germline V gene. Trimming cost V 8 bases and J 6 bases, with 8 bases left between them. The CDR3 sequence: CAIRQANSPLHF. The CDR3 bases are TGTGCCATCCGACAAGCTAATTCACCCCTCCACTTT.